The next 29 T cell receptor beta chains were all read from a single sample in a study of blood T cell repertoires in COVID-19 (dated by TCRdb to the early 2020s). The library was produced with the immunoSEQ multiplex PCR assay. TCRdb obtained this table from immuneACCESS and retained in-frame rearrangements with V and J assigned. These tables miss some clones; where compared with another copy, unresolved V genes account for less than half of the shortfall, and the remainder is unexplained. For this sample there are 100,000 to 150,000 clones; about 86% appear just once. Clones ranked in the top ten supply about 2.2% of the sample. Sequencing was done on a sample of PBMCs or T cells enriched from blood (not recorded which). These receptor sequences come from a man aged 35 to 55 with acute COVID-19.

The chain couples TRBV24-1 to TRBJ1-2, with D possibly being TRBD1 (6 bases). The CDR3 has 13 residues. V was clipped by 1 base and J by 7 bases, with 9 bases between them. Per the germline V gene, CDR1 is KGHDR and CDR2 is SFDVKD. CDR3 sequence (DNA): TGTGCCACCAGTGATTTCGTGACAGGTGGCTACACCTTC. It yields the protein CATSDFVTGGYTF.

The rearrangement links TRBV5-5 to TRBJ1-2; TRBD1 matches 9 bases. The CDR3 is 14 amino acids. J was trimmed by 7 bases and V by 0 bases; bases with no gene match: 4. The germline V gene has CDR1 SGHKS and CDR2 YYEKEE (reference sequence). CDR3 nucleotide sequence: TGTGCCAGCAGCTTGGAGGGACAGGGATTTGGCTACACCTTC. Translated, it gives CASSLEGQGFGYTF.

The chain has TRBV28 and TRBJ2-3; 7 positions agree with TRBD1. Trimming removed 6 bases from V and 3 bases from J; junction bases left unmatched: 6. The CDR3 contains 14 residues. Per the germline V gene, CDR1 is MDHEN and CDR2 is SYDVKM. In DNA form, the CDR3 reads TGTGCCAGCAGAAGGGACAGAGGGACAGATACGCAGTATTTT. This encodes CASRRDRGTDTQYF.

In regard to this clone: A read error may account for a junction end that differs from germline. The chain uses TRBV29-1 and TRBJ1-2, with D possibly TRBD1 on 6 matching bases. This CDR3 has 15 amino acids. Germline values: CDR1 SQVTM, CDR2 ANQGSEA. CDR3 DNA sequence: TGCAGCGTGGAAGGGATAGACAGGTCCGACTATGGCTACACCTTC. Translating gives CSVEGIDRSDYGYTF.

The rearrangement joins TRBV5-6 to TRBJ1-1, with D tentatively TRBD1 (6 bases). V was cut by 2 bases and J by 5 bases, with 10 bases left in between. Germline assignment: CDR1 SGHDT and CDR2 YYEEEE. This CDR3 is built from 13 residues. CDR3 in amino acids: CASSFGRGTEAFF. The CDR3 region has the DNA TGTGCCAGCAGCTTCGGCAGGGGTACTGAAGCTTTCTTT. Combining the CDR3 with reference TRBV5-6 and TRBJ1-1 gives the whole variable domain DAGVTQSPTHLIKTRGQQVTLRCSPKSGHDTVSWYQQALGQGPQFIFQYYEEEERQRGNFPDRFSGHQFPNYSSELNVNALLLGDSALYLCASSFGRGTEAFFGQGTRLTVV.

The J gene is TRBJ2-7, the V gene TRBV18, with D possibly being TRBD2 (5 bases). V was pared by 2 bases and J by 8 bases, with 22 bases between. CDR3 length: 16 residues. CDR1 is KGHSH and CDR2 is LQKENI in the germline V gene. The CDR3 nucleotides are TGTGCCAGCTCACCAGCGGTCAAGGGAGCTTATAACAAGCAGTACTTC. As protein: CASSPAVKGAYNKQYF. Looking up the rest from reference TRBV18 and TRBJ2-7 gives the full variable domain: NAGVMQNPRHLVRRRGQEARLRCSPMKGHSHVYWYRQLPEEGLKFMVYLQKENIIDESGMPKERFSAEFPKEGPSILRIQQVVRGDSAAYFCASSPAVKGAYNKQYFGPGTRLTVT.

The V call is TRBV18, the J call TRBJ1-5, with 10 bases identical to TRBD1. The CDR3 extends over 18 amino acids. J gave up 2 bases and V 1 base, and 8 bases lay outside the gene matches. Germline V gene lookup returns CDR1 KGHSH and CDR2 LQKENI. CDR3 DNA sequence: TGTGCCAGCTCACCACGGGACAGGGGAGTGAGTGGCAATCAGCCCCAGCATTTT. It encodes CASSPRDRGVSGNQPQHF.

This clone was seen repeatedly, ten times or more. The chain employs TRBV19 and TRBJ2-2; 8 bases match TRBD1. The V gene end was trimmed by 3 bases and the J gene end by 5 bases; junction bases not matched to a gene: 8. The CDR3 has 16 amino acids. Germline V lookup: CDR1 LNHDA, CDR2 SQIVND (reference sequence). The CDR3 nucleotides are TGTGCCAGTAGTATCGAGCAGGGGGCCTATACCGGGGAGCTGTTTTTT. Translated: CASSIEQGAYTGELFF.

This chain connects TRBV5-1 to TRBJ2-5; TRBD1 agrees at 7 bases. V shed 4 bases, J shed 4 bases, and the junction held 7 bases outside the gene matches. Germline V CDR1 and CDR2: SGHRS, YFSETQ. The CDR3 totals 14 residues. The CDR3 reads CASSTRTGGETQYF. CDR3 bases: TGCGCCAGCAGCACCAGGACAGGCGGAGAGACCCAGTACTTC.

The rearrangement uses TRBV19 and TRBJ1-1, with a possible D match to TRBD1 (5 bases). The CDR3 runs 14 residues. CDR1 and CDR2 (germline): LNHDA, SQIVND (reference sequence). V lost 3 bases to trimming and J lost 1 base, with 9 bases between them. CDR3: CASSIQGGNTEAFF. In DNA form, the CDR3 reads TGTGCCAGTAGTATCCAGGGTGGGAACACTGAAGCTTTCTTT.

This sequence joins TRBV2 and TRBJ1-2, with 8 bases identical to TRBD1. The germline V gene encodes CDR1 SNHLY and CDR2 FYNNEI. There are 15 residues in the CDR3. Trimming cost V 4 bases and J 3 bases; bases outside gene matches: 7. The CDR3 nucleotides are TGTGCCAGCAGTGCCCAGGGGGCATTGGACTATGGCTACACCTTC. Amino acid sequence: CASSAQGALDYGYTF.

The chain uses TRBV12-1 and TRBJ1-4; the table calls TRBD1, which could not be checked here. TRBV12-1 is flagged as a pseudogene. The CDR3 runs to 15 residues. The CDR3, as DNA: TGTGCCAGCAGCCTCAAGAGGACAGTAAATGAAAAACTGTTTTTT. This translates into CASSLKRTVNEKLFF.

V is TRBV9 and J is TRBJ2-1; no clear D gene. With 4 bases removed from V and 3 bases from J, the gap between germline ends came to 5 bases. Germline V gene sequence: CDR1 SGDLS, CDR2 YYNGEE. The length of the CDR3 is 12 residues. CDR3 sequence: CASSPYYNEQFF. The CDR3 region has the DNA TGTGCCAGCAGCCCCTACTACAATGAGCAGTTCTTC.

The CDR3 nucleotides are TGCGCCAGCAGCGTAAATACAGCCGCTAACTATGGCTACACCTTC. It yields the protein CASSVNTAANYGYTF. The chain joins TRBV5-1 to TRBJ1-2; D call uncertain. Germline V gene data show CDR1 as SGHRS and CDR2 as YFSETQ. The V end was cut by 4 bases, the J end by 0 bases, with 13 bases between. The length of the CDR3 is 15 residues.

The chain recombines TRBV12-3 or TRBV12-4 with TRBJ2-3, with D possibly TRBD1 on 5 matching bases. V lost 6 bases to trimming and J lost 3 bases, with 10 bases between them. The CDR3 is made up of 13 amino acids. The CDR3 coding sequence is TGTGCCAGCAGCCAGGGATTAACAGATACGCAGTATTTT. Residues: CASSQGLTDTQYF.

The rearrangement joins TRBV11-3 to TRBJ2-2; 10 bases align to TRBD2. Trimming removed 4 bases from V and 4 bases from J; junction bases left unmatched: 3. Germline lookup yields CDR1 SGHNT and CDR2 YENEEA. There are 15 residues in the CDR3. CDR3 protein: CASSSSGRGTGELFF. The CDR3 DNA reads TGTGCCAGCAGCTCGAGCGGGAGGGGCACCGGGGAGCTGTTTTTT.

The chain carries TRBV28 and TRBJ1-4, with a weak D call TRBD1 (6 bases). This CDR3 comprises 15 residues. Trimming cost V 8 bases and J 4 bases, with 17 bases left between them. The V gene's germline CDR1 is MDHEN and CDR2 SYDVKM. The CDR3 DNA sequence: TGTGCCAGCGGCCAAGGGGGGGGCCTTAATGAAAAACTGTTTTTT. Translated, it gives CASGQGGGLNEKLFF.

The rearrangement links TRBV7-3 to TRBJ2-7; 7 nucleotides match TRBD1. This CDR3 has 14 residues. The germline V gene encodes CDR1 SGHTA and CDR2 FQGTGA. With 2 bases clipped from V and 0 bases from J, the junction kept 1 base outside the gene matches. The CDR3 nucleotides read TGTGCCAGCAGCTTACAGGGGGACTCCTACGAGCAGTACTTC. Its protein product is CASSLQGDSYEQYF.

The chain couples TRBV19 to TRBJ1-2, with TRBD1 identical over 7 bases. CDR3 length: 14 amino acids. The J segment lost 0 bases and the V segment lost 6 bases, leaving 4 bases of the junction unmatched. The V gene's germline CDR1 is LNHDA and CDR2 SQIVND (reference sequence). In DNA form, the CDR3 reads TGTGCCAGTAGCCCGACAGGGACTAACTATGGCTACACCTTC. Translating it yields CASSPTGTNYGYTF.

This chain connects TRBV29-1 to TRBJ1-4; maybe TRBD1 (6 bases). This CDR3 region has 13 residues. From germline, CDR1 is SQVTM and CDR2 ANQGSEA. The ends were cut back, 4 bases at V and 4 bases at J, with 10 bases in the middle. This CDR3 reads CSVVGADNEKLFF. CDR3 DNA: TGCAGCGTTGTGGGGGCGGATAATGAAAAACTGTTTTTT.

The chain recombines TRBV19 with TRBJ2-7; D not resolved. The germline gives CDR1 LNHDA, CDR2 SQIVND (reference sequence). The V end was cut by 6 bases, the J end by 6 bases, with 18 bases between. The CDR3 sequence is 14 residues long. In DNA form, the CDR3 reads TGTGCCAGTAGCCCATATAAACCTACGAGCGAGCAGTACTTC. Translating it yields CASSPYKPTSEQYF.

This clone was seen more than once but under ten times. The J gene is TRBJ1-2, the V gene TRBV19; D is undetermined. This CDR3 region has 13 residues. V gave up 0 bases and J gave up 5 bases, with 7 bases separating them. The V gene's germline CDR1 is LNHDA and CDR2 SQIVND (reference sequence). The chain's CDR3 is CASSIDRSYGYTF. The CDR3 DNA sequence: TGTGCCAGTAGTATAGATCGTAGTTATGGCTACACCTTC.

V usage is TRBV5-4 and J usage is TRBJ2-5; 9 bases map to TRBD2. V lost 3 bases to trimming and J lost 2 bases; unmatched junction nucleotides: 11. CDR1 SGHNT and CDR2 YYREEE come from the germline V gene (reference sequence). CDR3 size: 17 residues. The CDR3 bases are TGTGCCAGCAGCTCATGGCCGGCGGGGGGGGATCAAGAGACCCAGTACTTC. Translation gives CASSSWPAGGDQETQYF.

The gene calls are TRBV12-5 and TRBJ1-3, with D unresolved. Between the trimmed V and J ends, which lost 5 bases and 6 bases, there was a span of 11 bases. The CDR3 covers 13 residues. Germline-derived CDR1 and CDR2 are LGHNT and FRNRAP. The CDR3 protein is CASGAREANTIYF. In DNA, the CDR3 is TGTGCTAGTGGTGCGCGGGAGGCAAACACCATATATTTT. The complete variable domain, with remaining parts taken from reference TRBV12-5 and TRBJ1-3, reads DARVTQTPRHKVTEMGQEVTMRCQPILGHNTVFWYRQTMMQGLELLAYFRNRAPLDDSGMPKDRFSAEMPDATLATLKIQPSEPRDSAVYFCASGAREANTIYFGEGSWLTVV.

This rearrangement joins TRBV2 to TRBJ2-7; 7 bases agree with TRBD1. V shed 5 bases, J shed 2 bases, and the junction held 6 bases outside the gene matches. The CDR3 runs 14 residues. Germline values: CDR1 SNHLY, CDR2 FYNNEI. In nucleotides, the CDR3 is TGTGCCAGCAGTCTGCCGGGACAGACCTACGAGCAGTACTTC. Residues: CASSLPGQTYEQYF. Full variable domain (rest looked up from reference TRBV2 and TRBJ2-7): EPEVTQTPSHQVTQMGQEVILRCVPISNHLYFYWYRQILGQKVEFLVSFYNNEISEKSEIFDDQFSVERPDGSNFTLKIRSTKLEDSAMYFCASSLPGQTYEQYFGPGTRLTVT.

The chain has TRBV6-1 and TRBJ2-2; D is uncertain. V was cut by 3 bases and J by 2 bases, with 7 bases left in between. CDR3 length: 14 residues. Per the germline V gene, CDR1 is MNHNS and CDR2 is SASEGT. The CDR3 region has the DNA TGTGCCAGCAGTGAGATACACAACACCGGGGAGCTGTTTTTT. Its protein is CASSEIHNTGELFF.

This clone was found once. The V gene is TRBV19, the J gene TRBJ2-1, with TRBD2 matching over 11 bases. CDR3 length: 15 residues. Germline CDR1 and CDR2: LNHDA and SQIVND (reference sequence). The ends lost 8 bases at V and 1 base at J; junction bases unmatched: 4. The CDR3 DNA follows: TGTGCCAGTCATCCTAGCGGGAGGTCCTACAATGAGCAGTTCTTC. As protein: CASHPSGRSYNEQFF.

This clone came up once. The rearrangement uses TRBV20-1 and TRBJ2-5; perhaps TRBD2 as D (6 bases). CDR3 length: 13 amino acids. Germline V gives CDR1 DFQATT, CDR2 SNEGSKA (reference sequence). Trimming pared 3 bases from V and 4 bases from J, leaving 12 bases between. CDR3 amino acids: CSASSVGGETQYF. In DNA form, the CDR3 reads TGCAGTGCTAGTAGCGTGGGAGGAGAGACCCAGTACTTC.

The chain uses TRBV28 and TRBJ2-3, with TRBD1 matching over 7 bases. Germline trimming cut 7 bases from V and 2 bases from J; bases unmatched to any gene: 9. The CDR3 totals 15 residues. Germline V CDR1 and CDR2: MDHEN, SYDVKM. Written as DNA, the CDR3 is TGTGCCAGCATCCCGGGACAGATTCTCACAGATACGCAGTATTTT. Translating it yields CASIPGQILTDTQYF.